Listed below are T cell receptor beta chains from one sample, sequenced in a study of PD-1 blockade in classical Hodgkin lymphoma. Clones were sequenced by immunoSEQ multiplex PCR, and TCRdb holds only the in-frame ones, with some missing. The sample lists under 80,000 clones; about 64% were seen once. The input for sequencing was peripheral blood mononuclear cells (PBMCs), taken before the second cycle of nivolumab. These receptors were taken from a human donor with classical Hodgkin lymphoma. CDR3s include the opening cysteine and the closing phenylalanine or tryptophan. The D gene is left open where the match is weak. Not every row has a clone size; where given, it reads once, few, many or a size class.

j_gene,abundance,d_gene,v_gene,len,CDR3nt,CDR3aa
TRBJ1-2,many,.,TRBV7-9,14,TGTGCCAGCAGCGTTTCCGGGACCCAGCGCGGCTACACCTTC,CASSVSGTQRGYTF
TRBJ2-7,few,TRBD2,TRBV11-2,16,TGTGCCAGCAGCTTAGTGAGCGGGATGAGCTCCTACGAGCAGTACTTC,CASSLVSGMSSYEQYF
TRBJ1-1,.,TRBD1,TRBV13,15,TGTGCCAGCAGCACCCGACAGGGTGTAGGCACTGAAGCTTTCTTT,CASSTRQGVGTEAFF
TRBJ1-1,.,.,TRBV30,15,TGTGCCTACCGGGCCTGGGCCGATTTGAACACTGAAGCTTTCTTT,CAYRAWADLNTEAFF
TRBJ1-2,few,TRBD1,TRBV27,18,TGTGCCAGCAGTTTATCGACAGGGGATCTGGGCTACTACTATGGCTACACCTTC,CASSLSTGDLGYYYGYTF
TRBJ1-2,.,.,TRBV29-1,13,TGCAGCGTTTCCGTACAGGGCAGTAGTGGCTACACCTTC,CSVSVQGSSGYTF
TRBJ2-7,.,.,TRBV30,13,TGTGCCTGGAGTGCGGGACCCACCTACGAGCAGTACTTC,CAWSAGPTYEQYF
TRBJ1-1,.,.,TRBV6-5,13,TGTGCCAGCAGTTATAACACCTACACTGAAGCTTTCTTT,CASSYNTYTEAFF
TRBJ2-1,.,TRBD2,TRBV2,15,TGTGCCAGCAAATTCGAGTTAGCGGGAGGAGAAGAGCAGTTCTTC,CASKFELAGGEEQFF
TRBJ2-3,once,TRBD2,TRBV10-3,17,TGTGCCATCAGTTCGAGTAGCGGGGGTGTTGGCGCAGATACGCAGTATTTT,CAISSSSGGVGADTQYF
TRBJ2-6,.,.,TRBV6-5,16,TGTGCCAGCAGTTACTCGATGGGTACCGGGGCCAACGTCCTGACTTTC,CASSYSMGTGANVLTF
TRBJ1-1,.,.,TRBV7-6,13,TGTGCCAGCAGCAGCGAGGTGAACACTGAAGCTTTCTTT,CASSSEVNTEAFF
TRBJ1-1,.,.,TRBV5-6,17,TGTGCCAGCAGCTTGGCAGAAGACTGGCAGCCAAACAGCAGGGCTTTCTTT,CASSLAEDWQPNSRAFF
TRBJ1-3,.,.,TRBV5-4,15,TGTGCCAGCAGCCTTTCCGGGACCCCAGGCGGCACCATATATTTT,CASSLSGTPGGTIYF
TRBJ2-1,once,TRBD1,TRBV6-1,16,TGTGCCAGCAGTGAAGCCTTCGTGACAGGGGGGAATGAGCAGTTCTTC,CASSEAFVTGGNEQFF
TRBJ1-3,.,TRBD1,TRBV5-4,14,TGTGCCAGCAGCTTCACAGGGGCTGGAAACACCATATATTTT,CASSFTGAGNTIYF
TRBJ1-5,.,TRBD1,TRBV6-1,15,TGTGCCAGCAGATGGGGACAGGCGAGCAATCAGCCCCAGCATTTT,CASRWGQASNQPQHF
TRBJ1-1,.,.,TRBV11-3,14,TGTGCCAGCAGCTTACGGGGGCTTAACACTGAAGCTTTCTTT,CASSLRGLNTEAFF
TRBJ1-1,.,TRBD1,TRBV5-6,14,TGTGCCAGCAGCTGGGGGACAGGGCTATCTGAAGCTTTCTTT,CASSWGTGLSEAFF
TRBJ1-2,.,.,TRBV5-5,13,TGTGCCAGCAGCTTGGGGGGAAACTATGGCTACACCTTC,CASSLGGNYGYTF
TRBJ1-6,.,.,TRBV25-1,13,TGTGCCAGCAGTGAATCGGGGAATTCACCCCTCCACTTT,CASSESGNSPLHF
TRBJ1-1,once,.,TRBV5-1,14,TGCGCCAGCAGCTGGGGGGGAACGAACACTGAAGCTTTCTTT,CASSWGGTNTEAFF
TRBJ2-1,.,.,TRBV5-1,15,TGCGCCAGCAGCCCACAGGGCCCCCGTAACAATGAGCAGTTCTTC,CASSPQGPRNNEQFF
TRBJ1-5,.,.,TRBV28,16,TGTGCCAGCAGTTTATCTCTAACAGGGCTCAATCAGCCCCAGCATTTT,CASSLSLTGLNQPQHF
TRBJ1-4,.,TRBD1,TRBV27,18,TGTGCCAGCTCGGACAGGGGACCATTCCTGGCAACTAATGAAAAACTGTTTTTT,CASSDRGPFLATNEKLFF
TRBJ2-1,.,.,TRBV21-1,15,TGTGCCAGCAGCAAGGGTCAGGTCACCGGGAATGAGCAGTTCTTC,CASSKGQVTGNEQFF
TRBJ1-4,.,TRBD1,TRBV7-9,19,TGTGCCAGCAGCAGGCAGACAGGGACTCGTGTTGCAACTAATGAAAAACTGTTTTTT,CASSRQTGTRVATNEKLFF
TRBJ1-1,.,.,TRBV5-1,14,TGCGCCAGCAGCCAGGATTCCTGGGACACTGAAGCTTTCTTT,CASSQDSWDTEAFF
TRBJ2-5,.,.,TRBV11-1,14,TGTGCCAGCAGCTTAGCTCGGGGCCGGGAGACCCAGTACTTC,CASSLARGRETQYF
TRBJ1-1,.,.,TRBV19,13,TGTGCCAGTAGTCTCCGGGACAACACTGAAGCTTTCTTT,CASSLRDNTEAFF
TRBJ2-7,many,TRBD2,TRBV11-3,13,TGTGCCAGCAGCTACAGCCGGGGGGGCGAGCAGTACTTC,CASSYSRGGEQYF
TRBJ2-7,.,.,TRBV6-1,16,TGTGCCAGCAGTGAAGGGGGCCGGGGCCTACCCTACGAGCAGTACTTC,CASSEGGRGLPYEQYF
TRBJ2-3,once,TRBD2,TRBV27,17,TGTGCCAGCAGTTTAACCCTAGCGGGAGGGAGCACAGATACGCAGTATTTT,CASSLTLAGGSTDTQYF
TRBJ1-5,few,.,TRBV6-1,12,TGTGCCAGCACTCCGTTGGGAGGGCCCCAGCATTTT,CASTPLGGPQHF
TRBJ1-3,.,TRBD1,TRBV11-3,15,TGTGCCAGCAGCCCGGGACAGGGTCCTGGAAACACCATATATTTT,CASSPGQGPGNTIYF
TRBJ1-2,.,TRBD1,TRBV6-1,14,TGTGCCAGCAGTGATCAGGGGGGGCAAGGCGGCTACACCTTC,CASSDQGGQGGYTF
TRBJ2-5,.,.,TRBV7-6,12,TGTGCCAGCAGCTTAGCGGGTGAGACCCAGTACTTC,CASSLAGETQYF
TRBJ1-1,.,.,TRBV27,16,TGTGCCAGCAGTTTATTAGACAGCCTCGGGCACACTGAAGCTTTCTTT,CASSLLDSLGHTEAFF
TRBJ2-1,many,TRBD1,TRBV6-5,15,TGTGCCAGCAGTCCGACAGGGACCCTTTACAATGAGCAGTTCTTC,CASSPTGTLYNEQFF
TRBJ1-2,.,.,TRBV27,15,TGTGCCAGCAGTTTCGGCAGGGCCGGGAACTATGGCTACACCTTC,CASSFGRAGNYGYTF
TRBJ2-5,.,TRBD2,TRBV4-2,19,TGTGCCAGCAGCCGAACCTACGGGGCTAGCGGGGGGCCTCAAGAGACCCAGTACTTC,CASSRTYGASGGPQETQYF
TRBJ2-1,.,.,TRBV23-1,9,TGCGCCAGTTCTAATGAGCAGTTCTTC,CASSNEQFF
TRBJ1-2,.,.,TRBV19,13,TGTGCCAGTAGTATTGGCATAAACTATGGCTACACCTTC,CASSIGINYGYTF
TRBJ2-2,.,.,TRBV5-1,15,TGCGTCAGCAGTCTCCGGCAGTCGGTGGCCGGGGAGCTGTTTTTT,CVSSLRQSVAGELFF
TRBJ1-2,.,TRBD1,TRBV5-6,13,TGTGCCAGCAGCTTAGACAGGGGGCTCGGCTACACCTTC,CASSLDRGLGYTF
TRBJ2-7,few,TRBD2,TRBV10-3,15,TGTGCCATCAGAACTACGGGGACTAGCGTCTACGAGCAGTACTTC,CAIRTTGTSVYEQYF
TRBJ1-4,.,.,TRBV2,14,TGTGCCAAGCAGGGAAGGGGTACTAATGAAAAACTGTTTTTT,CAKQGRGTNEKLFF
TRBJ2-1,once,TRBD2,TRBV7-3,15,TGTGCCAGCAGCTTAGTTAGCGGGAGTGCGAATGAGCAGTTCTTC,CASSLVSGSANEQFF
TRBJ1-2,.,TRBD1,TRBV6-1,13,TGTGCCAGCAGGGGGACAGTCAACTATGGCTACACCTTC,CASRGTVNYGYTF
TRBJ2-7,few,.,TRBV9,14,TGTGCCAGCAGCCCAGGGGACGTAACCTACGAGCAGTACTTC,CASSPGDVTYEQYF
TRBJ2-7,.,.,TRBV29-1,12,TGCAGCGCCGGATTTTTCTCCTACGAGCAGTACTTC,CSAGFFSYEQYF
TRBJ1-2,many,TRBD1,TRBV6-1,15,TGTGCCAGCAGTGATGCCCCCGGGACAGCCTATGGCTACACCTTC,CASSDAPGTAYGYTF
TRBJ1-5,.,.,TRBV7-2,16,TGTGCCAGCAGCTTAGATCCGGGGCCATTAAATCAGCCCCAGCATTTT,CASSLDPGPLNQPQHF
TRBJ2-5,few,TRBD2,TRBV2,16,TGTGCCAGCAGGACCGGGGGCGGGGGGTACCAAGAGACCCAGTACTTC,CASRTGGGGYQETQYF
TRBJ1-5,.,.,TRBV19,12,TGTGCCAGTAGGGGCCGAAATCAGCCCCAGCATTTT,CASRGRNQPQHF